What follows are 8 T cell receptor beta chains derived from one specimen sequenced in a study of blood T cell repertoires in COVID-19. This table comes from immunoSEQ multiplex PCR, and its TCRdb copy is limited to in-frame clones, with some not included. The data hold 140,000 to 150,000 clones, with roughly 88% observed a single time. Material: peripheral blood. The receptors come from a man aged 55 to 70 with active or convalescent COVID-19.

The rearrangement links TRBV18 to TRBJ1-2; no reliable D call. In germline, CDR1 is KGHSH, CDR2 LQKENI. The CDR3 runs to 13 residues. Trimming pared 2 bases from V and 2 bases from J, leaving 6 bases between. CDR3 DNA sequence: TGTGCCAGCTCACCAGGGGAGAACTATGGCTACACCTTC. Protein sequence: CASSPGENYGYTF.

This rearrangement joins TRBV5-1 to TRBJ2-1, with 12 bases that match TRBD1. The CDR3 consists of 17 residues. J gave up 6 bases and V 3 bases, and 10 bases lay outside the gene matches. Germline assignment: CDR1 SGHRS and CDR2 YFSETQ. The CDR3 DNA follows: TGCGCCAGCAGCTCGGGACAGGGGGCGAGCTTCGGCAATGAGCAGTTCTTC. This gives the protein CASSSGQGASFGNEQFF. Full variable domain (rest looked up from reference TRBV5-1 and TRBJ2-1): KAGVTQTPRYLIKTRGQQVTLSCSPISGHRSVSWYQQTPGQGLQFLFEYFSETQRNKGNFPGRFSGRQFSNSRSEMNVSTLELGDSALYLCASSSGQGASFGNEQFFGPGTRLTVL.

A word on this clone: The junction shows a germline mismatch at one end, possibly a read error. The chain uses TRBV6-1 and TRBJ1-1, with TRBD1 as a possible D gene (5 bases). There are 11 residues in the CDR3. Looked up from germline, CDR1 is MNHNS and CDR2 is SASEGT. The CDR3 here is CASGDSPEAFF. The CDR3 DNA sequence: TGTGCCAGCGGTGACAGTCCTGAAGCTTTCTTT.

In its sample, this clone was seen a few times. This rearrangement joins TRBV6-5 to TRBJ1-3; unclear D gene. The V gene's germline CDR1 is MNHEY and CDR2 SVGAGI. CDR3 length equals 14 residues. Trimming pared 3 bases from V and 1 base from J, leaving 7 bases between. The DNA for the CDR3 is TGTGCCAGCAGTTATAAGCTGTCTGGAAACACCATATATTTT. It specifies CASSYKLSGNTIYF.

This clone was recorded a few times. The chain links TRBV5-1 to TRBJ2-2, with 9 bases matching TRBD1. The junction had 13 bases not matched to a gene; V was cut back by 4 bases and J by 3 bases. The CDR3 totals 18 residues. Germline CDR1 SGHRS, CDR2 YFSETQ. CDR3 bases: TGCGCCAGCAGCAAGGGACAGGGACGTGTAACGGACACCGGGGAGCTGTTTTTT. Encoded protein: CASSKGQGRVTDTGELFF. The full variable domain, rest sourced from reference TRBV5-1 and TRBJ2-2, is KAGVTQTPRYLIKTRGQQVTLSCSPISGHRSVSWYQQTPGQGLQFLFEYFSETQRNKGNFPGRFSGRQFSNSRSEMNVSTLELGDSALYLCASSKGQGRVTDTGELFFGEGSRLTVL.

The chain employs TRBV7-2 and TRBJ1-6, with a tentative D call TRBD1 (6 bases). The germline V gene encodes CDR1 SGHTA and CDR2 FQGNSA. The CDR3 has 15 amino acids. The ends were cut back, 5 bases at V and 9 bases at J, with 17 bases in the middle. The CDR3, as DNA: TGTGCCAGCAGCCAATCAGGGGTTAAAGGTTCACCCCTCCACTTT. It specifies CASSQSGVKGSPLHF.

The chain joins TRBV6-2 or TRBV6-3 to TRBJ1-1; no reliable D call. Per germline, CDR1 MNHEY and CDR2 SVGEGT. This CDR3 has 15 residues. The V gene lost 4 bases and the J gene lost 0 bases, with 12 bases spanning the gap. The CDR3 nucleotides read TGTGCCAGCAGTTCCCGGGATCTCATGAACACTGAAGCTTTCTTT. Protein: CASSSRDLMNTEAFF.

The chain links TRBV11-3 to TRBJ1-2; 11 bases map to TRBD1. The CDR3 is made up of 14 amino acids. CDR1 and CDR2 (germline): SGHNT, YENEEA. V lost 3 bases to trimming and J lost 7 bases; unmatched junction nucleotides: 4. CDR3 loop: CASSFGQGAAGYTF. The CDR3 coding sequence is TGTGCCAGCAGCTTCGGACAGGGGGCGGCTGGCTACACCTTC. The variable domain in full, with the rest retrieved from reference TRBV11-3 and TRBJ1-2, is EAGVVQSPRYKIIEKKQPVAFWCNPISGHNTLYWYLQNLGQGPELLIRYENEEAVDDSQLPKDRFSAERLKGVDSTLKIQPAELGDSAVYLCASSFGQGAAGYTFGSGTRLTVV.